A selection of T cell receptor beta chains follows, all from one sample in a study of glioma-infiltrating T cells after dendritic cell vaccination. TCRdb's table, derived via immunoSEQ multiplex PCR, lists solely in-frame clones and lacks some. Among 25,000 to 35,000 clones listed, 90% to 95% were seen once. The starting material was blood, obtained before dendritic cell vaccination. The receptor source for this set is a human donor with glioblastoma. Each CDR3 is given with its conserved first and last residue. Clone size, where shown, is once, few, many, or a class for clones that have expanded.

clone_size | v_call | cdr3_aa
once | TRBV19 | CASRTDNRIPGELFF
. | TRBV23-1 | CASSQSCRGETDTQYF
. | TRBV14 | CASSQTIRDRDGNEQFF
. | TRBV21-1 | CASSSPGLAGRKFTDTQYF
. | TRBV6-5 | CASSPDFGASEAFF
. | TRBV19 | CASRGAHEQYF
. | TRBV27 | CASSKTETPGAFF
. | TRBV11-2 | CASDPGRGEKLFF
few | TRBV6-1 | CASSPGQSYEQYF
. | TRBV19 | CASSQQGFEAFF
. | TRBV29-1 | CSVAPLHNTEAFF
once | TRBV7-8 | CASSPDGANTEAFF
. | TRBV30 | CAWSSGQGVTGYEQYF
. | TRBV2 | CASSFGSNQPQHF
once | TRBV11-2 | CASSADRGRGEQYF
. | TRBV19 | CASRPTGAGYEQYF
once | TRBV7-9 | CASSLNRDTEAFF
. | TRBV10-2 | CASSVGAGGGDTQYF
. | TRBV7-7 | CASSPRQGESGANVLTF
. | TRBV4-1 | CASSQDRTDYEQYF
. | TRBV9 | CASSVTAYNEQFF
. | TRBV2 | CASSEWDTNSPLHF
. | TRBV30 | CAWSPGLAGSYNEQFF
. | TRBV4-2 | CASSQLHSGGNTGELFF
. | TRBV30 | CAGRQGVGQPQHF
. | TRBV6-5 | CASNRMNTEAFF
. | TRBV19 | CASKDNTLNTEAFF
medium-sized | TRBV7-2 | CASSPPGGTWEQYF
. | TRBV7-8 | CASSVGSSYEQYF
. | TRBV4-1 | CASRRSSTNEKLFF
. | TRBV5-8 | CASSPQGGWGNQPQHF
. | TRBV29-1 | CSVSAAVSSYEQYF
. | TRBV18 | CASSPGLSYEQYF
. | TRBV5-1 | CASSPAQGQETQYF
. | TRBV6-5 | CASSSRGSATNEKLFF
. | TRBV6-1 | CASMTGAKNIQYF
. | TRBV6-1 | CASSEASSYGYTF
once | TRBV27 | CASSLSSPEGNQPQHF
once | TRBV4-2 | CASSQGRGTDTQYF
. | TRBV5-1 | CASQPSRGRTYINTEAFF
. | TRBV6-6 | CASSPTRAHNSPLHF
. | TRBV6-5 | CASSYSRGSYNEQFF
once | TRBV6-6 | CASSPAGSETQYF